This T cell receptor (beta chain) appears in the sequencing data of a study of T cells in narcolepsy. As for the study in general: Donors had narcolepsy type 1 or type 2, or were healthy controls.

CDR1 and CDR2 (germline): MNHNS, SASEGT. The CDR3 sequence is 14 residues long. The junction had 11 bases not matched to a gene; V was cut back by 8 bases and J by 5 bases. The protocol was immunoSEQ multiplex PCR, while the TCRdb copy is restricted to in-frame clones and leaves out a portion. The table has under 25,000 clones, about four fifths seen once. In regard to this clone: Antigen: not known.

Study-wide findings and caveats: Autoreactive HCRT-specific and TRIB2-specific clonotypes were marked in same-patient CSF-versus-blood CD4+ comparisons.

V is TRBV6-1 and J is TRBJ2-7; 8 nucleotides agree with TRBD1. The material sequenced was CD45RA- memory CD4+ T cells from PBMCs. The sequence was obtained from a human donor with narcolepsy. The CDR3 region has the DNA TGTGCCAGCCTTCAGACAGGGGTATACAACGAGCAGTACTTC. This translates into CASLQTGVYNEQYF.